The source of this T cell receptor beta chain is a study of blood T cell repertoires in COVID-19. Looking at the study overall: Sites in the United States, Italy and Spain provided acute and convalescent COVID-19 samples. The cDNA or gDNA used as material had been derived from T cells, B-cell-depleted T cells, or PBMCs.

Libraries were prepared by immunoSEQ multiplex PCR; TCRdb keeps only in-frame clonotypes and omits some of them. The data show approximately 470,000 clones, about 90% seen once. Two negative PCRs, clearance, or symptom resolution characterized the recovered Cohort 3 donors. The sequence came from a woman under 30 who had recovered from COVID-19. The specimen sequenced was PBMCs or T cells enriched from blood (not recorded which).

The CDR3 coding sequence is TGTGCCAGCAGCCCTAGCGGGGGCGCGAATGAGCAGTTCTTC. This codes for CASSPSGGANEQFF. The rearrangement uses TRBV7-2 and TRBJ2-1; 10 positions agree with TRBD2. Trimming removed 5 bases from V and 7 bases from J; junction bases left unmatched: 5. The CDR3 is 14 amino acids. Germline V CDR1 and CDR2: SGHTA, FQGNSA.